This T cell receptor beta chain was retrieved from a study of blood T cells in healthy people across ages. Then a second PCR, running roughly 7 to 11 cycles, was carried out with a sample-barcoded 5' primer and a J-beta primer mix. Via MiXCR, TCRdb re-called the 5' RACE reads, giving one row per CDR3 protein. This table holds hundreds of thousands of distinct CDR3 sequences, roughly three fifths found once. Study results and limitations: Naive T cell percentage showed a strong correlation with TCR beta diversity. Age advanced and TCR beta diversity per million T cells fell, roughly linearly.

CDR1 is SGHTA and CDR2 is FQGNSA in the germline V gene. Deletions cut 0 bases from V and 7 bases from J, with 15 bases between. The CDR3 is 15 residues long. This clonotype was observed a handful of times. Antigen unknown. Sequenced input: blood. The chain recombines TRBV7-2 with TRBJ1-2; tentatively, D is TRBD1 (5 bases). The sequence was obtained from a man aged 40-49 years in good health. CDR3 sequence: CASSLAPGTGGGYTF. CDR3 bases: TGTGCCAGCAGCTTAGCCCCGGGGACGGGGGGTGGCTACACCTTC.